This TCR beta chain was recovered during a study of T cells after yellow fever vaccination. The CDR3 covers 14 residues. V was cut by 3 bases and J by 5 bases, with 12 bases left in between. Germline CDR1 and CDR2: SGHRS and YFSETQ. MiXCR, run by TCRdb on the 5' RACE reads, gives a single entry per CDR3 protein. Among just over 250,000 distinct CDR3 sequences listed, 5.2% were seen once. The sequencing used CD4+ T cells sorted from PBMCs, collected on the day of the yellow fever booster vaccination. J is TRBJ1-5 and V is TRBV5-1; possible D gene TRBD1, 5 bases. The sequence derives from a man in his late teens or twenties who received the YFV17D yellow fever vaccine. The CDR3: CASSSTGGDQPQHF. Written as DNA, the CDR3 is TGCGCCAGCAGCTCTACCGGAGGGGATCAGCCCCAGCATTTT.